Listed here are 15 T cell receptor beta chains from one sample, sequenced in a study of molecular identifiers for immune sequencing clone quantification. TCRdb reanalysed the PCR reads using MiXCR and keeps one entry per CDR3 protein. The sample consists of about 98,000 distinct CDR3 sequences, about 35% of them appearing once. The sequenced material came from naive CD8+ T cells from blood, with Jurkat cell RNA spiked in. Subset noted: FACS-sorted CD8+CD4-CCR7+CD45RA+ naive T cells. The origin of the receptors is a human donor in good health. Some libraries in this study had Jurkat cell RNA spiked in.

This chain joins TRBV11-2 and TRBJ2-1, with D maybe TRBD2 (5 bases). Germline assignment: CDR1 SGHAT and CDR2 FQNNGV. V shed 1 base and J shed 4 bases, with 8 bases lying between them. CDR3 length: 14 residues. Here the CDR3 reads CASSLVGLYNEQFF. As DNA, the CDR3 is TGTGCCAGCAGCTTAGTAGGACTTTACAATGAGCAGTTCTTC.

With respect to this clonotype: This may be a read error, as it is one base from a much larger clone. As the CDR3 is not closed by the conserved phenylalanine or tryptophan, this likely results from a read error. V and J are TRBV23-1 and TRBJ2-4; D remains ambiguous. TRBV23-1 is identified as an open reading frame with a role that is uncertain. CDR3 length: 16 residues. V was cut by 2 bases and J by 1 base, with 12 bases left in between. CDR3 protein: CASSQMGSFAKNIQYL. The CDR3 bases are TGCGCCAGCAGTCAAATGGGTTCCTTCGCCAAAAACATTCAGTACCTC.

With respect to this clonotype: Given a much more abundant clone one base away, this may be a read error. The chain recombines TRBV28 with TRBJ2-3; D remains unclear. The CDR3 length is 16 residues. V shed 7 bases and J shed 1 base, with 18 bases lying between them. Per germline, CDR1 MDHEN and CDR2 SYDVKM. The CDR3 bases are TGTGCCAGCACCCCCCGTGGGCGGATTGGCACAGATACGCAGTATTTT. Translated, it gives CASTPRGRIGTDTQYF.

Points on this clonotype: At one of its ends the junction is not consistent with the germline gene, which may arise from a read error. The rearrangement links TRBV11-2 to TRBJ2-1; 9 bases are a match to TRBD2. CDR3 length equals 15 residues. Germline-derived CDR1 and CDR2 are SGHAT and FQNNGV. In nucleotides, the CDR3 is TGTGCCAGCAACGTTGAGCGGGAGGCCCCCAATGAGCAGATCTTC. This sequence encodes CASNVEREAPNEQIF.

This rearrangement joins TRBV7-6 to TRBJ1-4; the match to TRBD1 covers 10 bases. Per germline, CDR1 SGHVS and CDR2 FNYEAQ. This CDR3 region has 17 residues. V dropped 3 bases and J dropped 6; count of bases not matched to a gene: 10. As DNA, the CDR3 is TGTGCCAGCAGCTTCGGACAGGGGGAAAGGGCAGATGAAAAACTGTTTTTT. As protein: CASSFGQGERADEKLFF.

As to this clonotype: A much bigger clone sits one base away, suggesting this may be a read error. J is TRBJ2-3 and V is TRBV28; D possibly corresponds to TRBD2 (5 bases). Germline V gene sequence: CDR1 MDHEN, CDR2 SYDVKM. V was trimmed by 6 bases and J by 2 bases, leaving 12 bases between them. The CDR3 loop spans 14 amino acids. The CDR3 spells CASSVLGLTDTQYF. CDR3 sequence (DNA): TGTGCCAGCAGCGTACTAGGCCTCACAGATACGCAGTATTTT.

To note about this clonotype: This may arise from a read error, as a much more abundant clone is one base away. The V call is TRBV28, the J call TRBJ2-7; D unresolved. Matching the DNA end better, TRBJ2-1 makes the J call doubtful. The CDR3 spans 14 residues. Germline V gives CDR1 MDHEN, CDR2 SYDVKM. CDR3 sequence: CASSLIWSSYEQFF. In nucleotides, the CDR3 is TGTGCCAGCAGTTTGATTTGGTCCTCCTACGAGCAGTTCTTC.

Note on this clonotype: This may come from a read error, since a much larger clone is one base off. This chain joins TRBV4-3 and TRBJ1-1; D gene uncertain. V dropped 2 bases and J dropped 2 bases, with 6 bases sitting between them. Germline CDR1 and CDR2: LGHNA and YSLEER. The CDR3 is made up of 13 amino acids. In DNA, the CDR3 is TGCGCCAGCAGCCAAACAACAAACACTGAAGCTTTCTTT. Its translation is CASSQTTNTEAFF.

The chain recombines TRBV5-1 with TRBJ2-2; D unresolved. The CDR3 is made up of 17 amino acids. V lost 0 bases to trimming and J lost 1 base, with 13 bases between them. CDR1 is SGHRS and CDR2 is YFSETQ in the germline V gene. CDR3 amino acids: CASSLEVGEENTGELFF. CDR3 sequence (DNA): TGCGCCAGCAGCTTGGAGGTCGGAGAGGAGAACACCGGGGAGCTGTTTTTT. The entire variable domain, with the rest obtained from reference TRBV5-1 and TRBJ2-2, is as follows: KAGVTQTPRYLIKTRGQQVTLSCSPISGHRSVSWYQQTPGQGLQFLFEYFSETQRNKGNFPGRFSGRQFSNSRSEMNVSTLELGDSALYLCASSLEVGEENTGELFFGEGSRLTVL.

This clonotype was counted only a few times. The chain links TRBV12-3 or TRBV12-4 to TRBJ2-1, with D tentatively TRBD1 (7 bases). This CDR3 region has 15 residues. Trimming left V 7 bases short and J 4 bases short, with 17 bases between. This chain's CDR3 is CASTLGGGTYNEQFF. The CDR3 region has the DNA TGTGCCAGCACCCTAGGGGGCGGGACTTACAATGAGCAGTTCTTC.

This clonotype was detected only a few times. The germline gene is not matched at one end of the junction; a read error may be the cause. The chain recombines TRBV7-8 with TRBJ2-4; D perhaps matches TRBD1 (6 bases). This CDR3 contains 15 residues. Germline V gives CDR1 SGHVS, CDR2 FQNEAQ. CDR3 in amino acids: CASSVYRASKNIPYF. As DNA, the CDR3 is TGTGCCAGCAGCGTCTACAGGGCTTCCAAAAACATTCCGTACTTC. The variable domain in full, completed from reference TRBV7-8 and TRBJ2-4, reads GAGVSQSPRYKVAKRGQDVALRCDPISGHVSLFWYQQALGQGPEFLTYFQNEAQLDKSGLPSDRFFAERPEGSVSTLKIQRTQQEDSAVYLCASSVYRASKNIPYFGAGTRLSVL.

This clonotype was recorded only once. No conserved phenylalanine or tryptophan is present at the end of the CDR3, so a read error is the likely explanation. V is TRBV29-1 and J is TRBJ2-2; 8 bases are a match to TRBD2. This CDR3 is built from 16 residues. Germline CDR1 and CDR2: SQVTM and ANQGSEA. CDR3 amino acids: CGVVLAGMANTGELFI. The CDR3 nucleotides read TGCGGCGTTGTGTTAGCGGGAATGGCGAACACCGGGGAGCTGTTTATT.

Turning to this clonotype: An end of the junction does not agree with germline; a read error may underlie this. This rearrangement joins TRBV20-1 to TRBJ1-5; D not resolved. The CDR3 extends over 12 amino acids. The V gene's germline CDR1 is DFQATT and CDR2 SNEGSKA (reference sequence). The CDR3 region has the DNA TGCAGTGCTTCGGACGGGAATCAGCCCCAGCGTTTT. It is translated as CSASDGNQPQRF.

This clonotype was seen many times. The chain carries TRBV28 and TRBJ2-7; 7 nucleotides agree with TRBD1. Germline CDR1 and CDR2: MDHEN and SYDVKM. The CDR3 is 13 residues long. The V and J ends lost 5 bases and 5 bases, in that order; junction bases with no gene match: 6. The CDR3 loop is CASSPTGSHEQYF. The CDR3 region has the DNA TGTGCCAGCAGTCCGACAGGGTCCCACGAGCAGTACTTC.

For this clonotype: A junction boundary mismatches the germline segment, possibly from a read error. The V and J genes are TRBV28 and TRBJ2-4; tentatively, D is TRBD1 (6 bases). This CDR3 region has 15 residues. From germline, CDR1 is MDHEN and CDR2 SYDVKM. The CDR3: CATSLSGGAGDIQYF. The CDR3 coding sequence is TGTGCCACCAGTTTATCTGGGGGCGCGGGTGACATTCAGTACTTC.